This T cell receptor (beta chain) was captured in a study of blood T cell repertoires in COVID-19. Study-level background: Sites in the United States, Italy and Spain provided acute and convalescent COVID-19 samples. PBMCs, B-cell-depleted T cells, or T cells provided the cDNA or gDNA that made up the material.

Patients from Seattle were sampled longitudinally, starting during active infection. Germline loops: CDR1 SNHLY, CDR2 FYNNEI. There are 15 residues in the CDR3. The junction had 6 bases not matched to a gene; V was cut back by 9 bases and J by 1 base. Per the original data handling: Using reference gene primer amplification, nucleated cell counts were estimated. TCRdb's copy holds only in-frame clones and misses some; the assay was immunoSEQ multiplex PCR. D and trimming were read from the DNA, whereas the V and J calls and clone size are those reported in that table. The table shows about 250,000 clones, with 88% occurring only once.

The receptor's source is a woman aged 25-40 years with COVID-19, enrolled during active disease. The V call is TRBV2, the J call TRBJ1-2; 12 bases are a match to TRBD1. Sample: peripheral blood. In DNA, the CDR3 is TGTGCCAGGGGGACAGGGGGCGGAGGTAACTATGGCTACACCTTC. It codes for CARGTGGGGNYGYTF.